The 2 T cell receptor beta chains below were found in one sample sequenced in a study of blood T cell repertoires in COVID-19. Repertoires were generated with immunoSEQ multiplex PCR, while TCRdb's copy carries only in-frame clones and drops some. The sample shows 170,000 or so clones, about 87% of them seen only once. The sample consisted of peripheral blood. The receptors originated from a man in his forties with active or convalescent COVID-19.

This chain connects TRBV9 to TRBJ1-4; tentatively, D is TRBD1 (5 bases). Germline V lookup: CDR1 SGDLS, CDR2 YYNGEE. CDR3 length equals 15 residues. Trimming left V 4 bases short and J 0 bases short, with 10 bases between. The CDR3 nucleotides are TGTGCCAGCAGCCCGACAGTTGCAACTAATGAAAAACTGTTTTTT. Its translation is CASSPTVATNEKLFF.

The CDR3 DNA sequence: TGCGCCAGCAGCGCTGGGTGGGAGGAGGAGCAGTACTTC. As protein: CASSAGWEEEQYF. The V call is TRBV5-1, the J call TRBJ2-7; D is possibly TRBD2 (6 bases). Trimming took 4 bases from V and 7 from J, leaving 15 bases between them. Germline values: CDR1 SGHRS, CDR2 YFSETQ. The CDR3 totals 13 residues.